This TCR beta chain was documented in a study of blood T cell repertoires in COVID-19. Study overall: Material from acute and convalescent COVID-19 was sourced from the United States, Italy and Spain. Sample material is recorded as cDNA or gDNA derived from T cells, B-cell-depleted T cells, or PBMCs.

Per the original methods: Amplification of reference gene primers provided the estimated nucleated cell counts. The method was immunoSEQ multiplex PCR; TCRdb's version includes in-frame clones alone and lacks a portion of them. The DNA gave D and trimming, while V, J and clone size come from that table. The top ten hold 2% of the sample, which has about 71,000 clones, 80% to 90% seen once. Specimen: peripheral blood. This clonotype originated in a man aged 30 to 39 with acute or convalescent COVID-19.

CDR3 nucleotides: TGTGCCAGCAGCCAAGTCCCTATCTTGCCCCGGGACAGGGGGCCTCAGCCCCAGCATTTT. As protein: CASSQVPILPRDRGPQPQHF. V usage is TRBV3-1 (or the pseudogene TRBV3-2) and J usage is TRBJ1-5, with 12 bases aligning to TRBD1. V lost 1 base, J lost 6 bases, and 16 bases stayed unmatched. Germline CDR1 reads LGHDT; CDR2 reads YNNKEL (reference sequence). The CDR3 consists of 20 residues.